What follows describes a single TCR beta chain. Its antigen remains unknown. The CDR3 is 15 amino acids. V lost 3 bases and J lost 3, with 13 bases in between. Germline CDR1 LNHDA, CDR2 SQIVND (reference sequence). These data belong to a study of OX40 agonist ivuxolimab in advanced cancers. On the study more broadly: Past anti-PD-1, anti-PD-L1 or anti-CTLA-4 therapy was accepted, and roughly 42% had received some. General study findings and limits: By week 6 at 0.1 to 3.0 mg/kg, blood CD4+ and CD8+ T cells had expanded clonally.

TCRdb's table, derived via immunoSEQ multiplex PCR, lists solely in-frame clones and lacks some. Seen here are about 98,000 clones, 88% observed once, and the top ten hold 0.8% to 0.9%. Sample: CD4+ or CD8+ T cells sorted from blood, taken in a trial of the OX40 agonist ivuxolimab. The chain is built from TRBV19 and TRBJ2-3; perhaps TRBD1 as D (6 bases). This clonotype was sampled from an adult with an advanced solid tumor such as melanoma, head and neck, liver or kidney cancer. For the CDR3, the DNA is TGTGCCAGTAGTATCCCGCAGGGGTCGACAGATACGCAGTATTTT. This gives the protein CASSIPQGSTDTQYF.